A single sample is the source of the 25 T cell receptor beta chains below, sequenced in a study of identical twins. TCRdb ran MiXCR on the 5' RACE reads and lists one entry per CDR3 protein. The sample lists roughly 280,000 distinct CDR3 sequences, over 8.5% seen once, with around 7.1% in the top ten. These data were also reused for a study on yellow fever vaccine responses in identical twins.

Sequencing was done on a sample of CD8+ T cells sorted from blood. Source of these receptors: a woman aged 18 to 35 in good health.

This clonotype was observed a handful of times. The chain recombines TRBV19 with TRBJ2-3; D is unresolved. The CDR3 has 10 amino acids. Trimming cost V 7 bases and J 5 bases, with 4 bases left between them. Germline CDR1 reads LNHDA; CDR2 reads SQIVND (reference sequence). As DNA, the CDR3 is TGTGCCAGTACCGGAGATACGCAGTATTTT. Its protein product is CASTGDTQYF.

The sample holds a few counts of this clonotype. The rearrangement links TRBV5-6 to TRBJ2-1; possible D gene TRBD1, 6 bases. V was pared by 1 base and J by 5 bases, with 16 bases between. This CDR3 has 16 amino acids. Germline V gene lookup returns CDR1 SGHDT and CDR2 YYEEEE. The chain's CDR3 is CASSLLRGSPNNEQFF. The CDR3 coding sequence is TGTGCCAGCAGCTTGCTGAGGGGGAGTCCCAACAATGAGCAGTTCTTC.

The table lists this clonotype with a few counts. The V call is TRBV28, the J call TRBJ2-5, with D perhaps TRBD2 (6 bases). The CDR3 is made up of 14 amino acids. Per germline, CDR1 MDHEN and CDR2 SYDVKM. Trimming removed 1 base from V and 4 bases from J, with 10 bases in between. Here the CDR3 reads CASSLLVEGETQYF. CDR3 nucleotides: TGTGCCAGCAGTTTATTGGTGGAGGGAGAGACCCAGTACTTC.

The chain is built from TRBV15 and TRBJ2-3, with 12 bases that match TRBD2. The CDR3 runs 16 residues. V dropped 5 bases and J dropped 1; count of bases not matched to a gene: 4. Germline CDR1 and CDR2: LNHNV and YYDKDF (reference sequence). This CDR3 reads CATSVWTSGGTDTQYF. CDR3 sequence (DNA): TGTGCCACCAGCGTATGGACTAGCGGGGGCACAGATACGCAGTATTTT. The full variable domain, its missing parts supplied by reference TRBV15 and TRBJ2-3, is DAMVIQNPRYQVTQFGKPVTLSCSQTLNHNVMYWYQQKSSQAPKLLFHYYDKDFNNEADTPDNFQSRRPNTSFCFLDIRSPGLGDTAMYLCATSVWTSGGTDTQYFGPGTRLTVL.

This clonotype showed up many times. The rearrangement links TRBV27 to TRBJ2-7; D is unclear. CDR1 and CDR2 from the germline V gene are MNHEY and SMNVEV (reference sequence). Trimming took 3 bases from V and 6 from J, leaving 12 bases between them. CDR3 length: 13 residues. CDR3 DNA: TGTGCCAGCAGTTTGTCCGGGCTAGGCGAGCAGTACTTC. It translates to CASSLSGLGEQYF.

The rearrangement joins TRBV7-9 to TRBJ2-3, with 12 nucleotides matching TRBD2. The germline gives CDR1 SEHNR, CDR2 FQNEAQ (reference sequence). V shed 4 bases, J shed 4 bases, and the junction held 9 bases outside the gene matches. This CDR3 region has 17 residues. CDR3 bases: TGTGCCAGCAGCTCCCATCTAGCGGGGGGGCCAGCAGATACGCAGTATTTT. Translated, it gives CASSSHLAGGPADTQYF.

This clonotype was observed a handful of times. The CDR3: CASGGVRQPQHF. Here the CDR3 DNA reads TGTGCGAGTGGGGGGGTTCGACAGCCCCAGCATTTT. The V gene is TRBV27, the J gene TRBJ1-5; D possibly corresponds to TRBD1 (5 bases). The germline gives CDR1 MNHEY, CDR2 SMNVEV (reference sequence). The CDR3 spans 12 residues.

This clonotype was seen only a few times. The chain has TRBV15 and TRBJ2-1; no reliable D call. V lost 0 bases, J lost 4 bases, and 7 bases lay in between. The CDR3 spans 14 residues. CDR1 LNHNV and CDR2 YYDKDF come from the germline V gene (reference sequence). The CDR3: CATSRDVGYNEQFF. CDR3 bases: TGTGCCACCAGCAGAGATGTTGGGTACAATGAGCAGTTCTTC.

The V call is TRBV5-1, the J call TRBJ2-1; D uncertain. This CDR3 has 18 amino acids. Trimming cost V 0 bases and J 10 bases, with 26 bases left between them. CDR1 is SGHRS and CDR2 is YFSETQ in the germline V gene. The CDR3 region has the DNA TGCGCCAGCAGCTTGGCCCTGCTTGGCGACGGCCCGTGGCACGAGCAGTTCTTC. This codes for CASSLALLGDGPWHEQFF.

The J gene is TRBJ1-2, the V gene TRBV27; D not resolved. V was cut by 1 base and J by 1 base, with 7 bases left in between. CDR1 MNHEY and CDR2 SMNVEV come from the germline V gene (reference sequence). This CDR3 has 14 amino acids. CDR3 residues: CASSLWGVNYGYTF. In DNA, the CDR3 is TGTGCCAGCAGTTTATGGGGAGTTAACTATGGCTACACCTTC.

V usage is TRBV20-1 and J usage is TRBJ2-7; D not certain. Germline V CDR1 and CDR2: DFQATT, SNEGSKA (reference sequence). The ends were cut back, 3 bases at V and 0 bases at J, with 9 bases in the middle. The CDR3 consists of 13 residues. In nucleotides, the CDR3 is TGCAGTGCTAGGACGAGGATCTCCTACGAGCAGTACTTC. This translates into CSARTRISYEQYF.

This clonotype was seen repeatedly, ten times or more. The chain couples TRBV27 to TRBJ2-7; TRBD2 might be the D (6 bases). The CDR3 contains 12 residues. Per germline, CDR1 MNHEY and CDR2 SMNVEV (reference sequence). The V and J ends lost 5 bases and 7 bases respectively, with 12 bases between them. The CDR3 region is CASSPGGGEQYF. CDR3 DNA: TGTGCCAGCAGTCCCGGGGGTGGGGAGCAGTACTTC.

The J gene is TRBJ2-1, the V gene TRBV19, with 8 positions matching TRBD1. CDR1 LNHDA and CDR2 SQIVND come from the germline V gene (reference sequence). The CDR3 runs to 13 residues. With V trimmed by 7 bases and J by 3 bases, 2 bases remained unmatched. CDR3 sequence: CASTTGGYNEQFF. The CDR3 nucleotides are TGTGCCAGTACCACAGGGGGCTACAATGAGCAGTTCTTC. Supplemented by reference TRBV19 and TRBJ2-1, the full variable domain reads DGGITQSPKYLFRKEGQNVTLSCEQNLNHDAMYWYRQDPGQGLRLIYYSQIVNDFQKGDIAEGYSVSREKKESFPLTVTSAQKNPTAFYLCASTTGGYNEQFFGPGTRLTVL.

The chain employs TRBV12-3 or TRBV12-4 and TRBJ2-1, with D maybe TRBD2 (7 bases). With 6 bases removed from V and 8 bases from J, the gap between germline ends came to 23 bases. This CDR3 region has 16 residues. CDR3 region: CASSQVLGGGGDEQFF. CDR3 nucleotide sequence: TGTGCCAGCAGCCAAGTCTTGGGAGGGGGGGGCGATGAGCAGTTCTTC.

This clonotype has just a few counts. The V gene is TRBV24-1, the J gene TRBJ2-7; TRBD1 aligns across 12 bases. The CDR3 runs 15 residues. Germline V gene lookup returns CDR1 KGHDR and CDR2 SFDVKD. Unmatched junction bases numbered 5, after V lost 4 bases and J lost 5 bases. Here the CDR3 reads CATSEGTGGADEQYF. The CDR3, as DNA: TGTGCCACCAGTGAGGGGACAGGGGGCGCGGACGAGCAGTACTTC.

This clonotype has a handful of counts. The V gene is TRBV12-3 or TRBV12-4, the J gene TRBJ2-1; D is unclear. This CDR3 region has 15 residues. Trimming stripped 6 bases from V and 7 bases from J, with 19 bases between. The CDR3 loop reads CASSSWRPRGNEQFF. The CDR3 DNA follows: TGTGCCAGCAGCTCCTGGCGCCCCAGAGGTAATGAGCAGTTCTTC.

This clonotype was counted many times. The V and J genes are TRBV4-3 and TRBJ1-6, with 8 bases that match TRBD1. This CDR3 spans 19 amino acids. Germline CDR1 is LGHNA and CDR2 is YSLEER. Germline trimming cut 0 bases from V and 4 bases from J; bases unmatched to any gene: 11. CDR3 nucleotide sequence: TGCGCCAGCAGCCAAGATCGGGTTACAGGGGGGCTTTATAATTCACCCCTCCACTTT. Protein sequence: CASSQDRVTGGLYNSPLHF.

As concerns this clonotype: This may be a read error: a much more frequent sequence differs by one nucleotide. The rearrangement uses TRBV5-5 and TRBJ2-5, with 11 bases matching TRBD1. There are 15 residues in the CDR3. Looked up from germline, CDR1 is SGHKS and CDR2 is YYEKEE (reference sequence). This chain's CDR3 is CASDPPGQGDETRYF. DNA of the CDR3: TGTGCCAGCGACCCACCGGGACAGGGGGACGAGACCCGGTACTTC.

There are a few counts of this clonotype. The chain joins TRBV7-2 to TRBJ2-7, with D perhaps matching TRBD2 (5 bases). Germline-derived CDR1 and CDR2 are SGHTA and FQGNSA. Deletions cut 5 bases from V and 3 bases from J, with 17 bases between. CDR3 length: 15 residues. The CDR3 region has the DNA TGTGCCAGCAGCCCATACCACGGCGGAGGCTACGAGCAGTACTTC. Protein: CASSPYHGGGYEQYF.

The chain employs TRBV6-5 and TRBJ2-1, with D hard to call. Germline V gene lookup returns CDR1 MNHEY and CDR2 SVGAGI. This CDR3 has 15 residues. V was pared by 2 bases and J by 4 bases, with 12 bases between. This CDR3 is CASSYKGEVYNEQFF. CDR3 bases: TGTGCCAGCAGTTACAAGGGTGAGGTATACAATGAGCAGTTCTTC.

This clonotype was observed at least ten times. V and J are TRBV18 and TRBJ2-3; 11 nucleotides line up with TRBD2. CDR1 and CDR2 from the germline V gene are KGHSH and LQKENI. The J segment lost 5 bases and the V segment lost 2 bases, leaving 18 bases of the junction unmatched. This CDR3 contains 20 residues. CDR3 bases: TGTGCCAGCTCACCAGGGCATCCCTGGACTAGCGGGCCAACACGAGATACGCAGTATTTT. Translating it yields CASSPGHPWTSGPTRDTQYF.

This clonotype was counted only a few times. The V and J genes are TRBV6-5 and TRBJ2-7; TRBD1 might be the D (6 bases). Trimming cost V 4 bases and J 1 base, with 11 bases left between them. The CDR3 length is 14 residues. Germline loops: CDR1 MNHEY, CDR2 SVGAGI. This CDR3 is CASSWTEKSYEQYF. For the CDR3, the DNA is TGTGCCAGCAGTTGGACAGAGAAATCCTACGAGCAGTACTTC.

Many counts were recorded for this clonotype. This chain connects TRBV28 to TRBJ2-2; D gene uncertain. The ends were cut back, 1 base at V and 1 base at J, with 13 bases in the middle. The CDR3 runs to 17 residues. CDR1 is MDHEN, CDR2 SYDVKM, per germline. The chain's CDR3 is CASSLSFSYVNTGELFF. As DNA, the CDR3 is TGTGCCAGCAGTTTATCATTTTCGTACGTGAACACCGGGGAGCTGTTTTTT.

In this sample, this clonotype turned up a few times. V and J are TRBV7-2 and TRBJ1-2; D may be TRBD1 (6 bases). In germline, CDR1 is SGHTA, CDR2 FQGNSA. CDR3 size: 14 residues. V lost 0 bases and J lost 6, with 11 bases in between. CDR3 bases: TGTGCCAGCAGCTTAGCCGCAGGGGATAATGGCTACACCTTC. Translating gives CASSLAAGDNGYTF.

This clonotype occurred many times. The chain couples TRBV20-1 to TRBJ1-2; D not certain. Trimming removed 3 bases at V and 0 bases at J, with 5 bases between. CDR1 is DFQATT, CDR2 SNEGSKA, per germline (reference sequence). The CDR3 has 12 amino acids. CDR3 bases: TGCAGTGCTAGTACAACTAACTATGGCTACACCTTC. It translates to CSASTTNYGYTF.